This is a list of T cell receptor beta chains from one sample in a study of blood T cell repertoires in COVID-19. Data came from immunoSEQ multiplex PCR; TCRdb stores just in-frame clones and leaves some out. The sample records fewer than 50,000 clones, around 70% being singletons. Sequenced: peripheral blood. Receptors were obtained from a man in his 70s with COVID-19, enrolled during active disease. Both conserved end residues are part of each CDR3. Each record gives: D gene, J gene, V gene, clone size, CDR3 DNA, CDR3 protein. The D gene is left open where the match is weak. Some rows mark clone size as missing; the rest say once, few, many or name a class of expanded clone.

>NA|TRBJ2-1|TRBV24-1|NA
TGTGCCACCAGTCCTCAGGTGAGCTCCTACAATGAGCAGTTCTTC
CATSPQVSSYNEQFF
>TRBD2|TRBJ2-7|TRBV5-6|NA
TGTGCCAGCAGAGCGGCCGGGACTAGCGGATACGAGCAGTACTTC
CASRAAGTSGYEQYF
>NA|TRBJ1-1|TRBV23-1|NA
TGCGCCAGCAGCCTCACCTCGGGACACTTGAACACTGAAGCTTTCTTT
CASSLTSGHLNTEAFF
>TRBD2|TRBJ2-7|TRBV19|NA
TGTGCCAGTGGACTAGCGGAAGACGAGCAGTACTTC
CASGLAEDEQYF
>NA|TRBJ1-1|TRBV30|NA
TGTGCCTGGAGCCTCACCCCCGGGACACGACTTGAAGCTTTCTTT
CAWSLTPGTRLEAFF
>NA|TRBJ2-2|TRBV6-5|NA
TGTGCCAGCACAGGCTACACCGGGGAGCTGTTTTTT
CASTGYTGELFF
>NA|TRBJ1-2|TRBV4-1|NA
TGCGCCAGCAGCCCCAACGGGGGAAACGGCTACACCTTC
CASSPNGGNGYTF
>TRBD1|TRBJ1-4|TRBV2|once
TGTGCCAGCAGTTACGGACAGGTGGCAACTAATGAAAAACTGTTTTTT
CASSYGQVATNEKLFF
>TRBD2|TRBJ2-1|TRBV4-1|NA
TGCGCCAGCAGCCCGGGGGGTGGGGAGGGAATTTACAATGAGCAGTTCTTC
CASSPGGGEGIYNEQFF
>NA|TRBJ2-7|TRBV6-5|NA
TGTGCCAGCAGTTACCGAGGGCAAGGGCAGCAGTACTTC
CASSYRGQGQQYF
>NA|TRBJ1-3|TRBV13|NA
TGTGCCAGCAGCTTAGGTTGGGCAGCCTCTGGAAACACCATATATTTT
CASSLGWAASGNTIYF
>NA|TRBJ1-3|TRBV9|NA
TGTGCCAGCAGCGCACGACAGAATGGAAACACCATATATTTT
CASSARQNGNTIYF
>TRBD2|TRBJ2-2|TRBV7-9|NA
TGTGCCAGCAGCTTACTAGCGGGAGTTGTCGGGGAGCTGTTTTTT
CASSLLAGVVGELFF
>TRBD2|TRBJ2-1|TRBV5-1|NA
TGCGCCAGCTCCCCTTCGGCGGGGGGGTTCAATGAGCAGTTCTTC
CASSPSAGGFNEQFF
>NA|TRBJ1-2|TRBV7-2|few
TGTGCCAGCAGCCCCGACACCGGGACACTTTATGGCTACACCTTC
CASSPDTGTLYGYTF
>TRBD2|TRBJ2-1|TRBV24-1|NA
TGTGCCACCACCGCGGGGGGACTAAACAATGAGCAGTTCTTC
CATTAGGLNNEQFF
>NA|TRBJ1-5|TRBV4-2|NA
TGTGCCAGCAGCCAAGATCTGGACACGAGCAATCAGCCCCAGCATTTT
CASSQDLDTSNQPQHF
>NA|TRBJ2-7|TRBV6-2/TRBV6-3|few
TGTGCCAGCAGTAACGGACAGAAAATTTACGAGCAGTACTTC
CASSNGQKIYEQYF
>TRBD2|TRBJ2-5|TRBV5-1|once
TGCGCCAGCAGGAGGGGAACTAGCGGGGAGACCCAGTACTTC
CASRRGTSGETQYF
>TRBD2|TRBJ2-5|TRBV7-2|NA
TGTGCCAGCAGCTTTCAGCGGGGAGCGGGAGAGACCCAGTACTTC
CASSFQRGAGETQYF
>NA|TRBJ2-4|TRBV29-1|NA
TGCAGCGTTCCTGAGGGTTATGACAAAAACATTCAGTACTTC
CSVPEGYDKNIQYF
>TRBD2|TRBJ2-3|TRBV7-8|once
TGTGCCAGCGGCAAAATCGGAGAGCGGGGGATGAGTACGCAGTATTTT
CASGKIGERGMSTQYF
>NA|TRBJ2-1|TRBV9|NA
TGTGCCAGCAGCTCACAGGGCTATGAGCAGTTCTTC
CASSSQGYEQFF
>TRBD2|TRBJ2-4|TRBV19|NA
TGTGCCAGTAGCACAACGCGGCGGGAGGGCCCCATTCAGTACTTC
CASSTTRREGPIQYF
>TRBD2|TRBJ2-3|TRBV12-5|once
TGTGCTAGTGGTTTGTTACTAGCGGGGGCCTACACAGATACGCAGTATTTT
CASGLLLAGAYTDTQYF
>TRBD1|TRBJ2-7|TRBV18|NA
TGTGCCAGCTCACCTGACAGGGGGCCCTACGAGCAGTACTTC
CASSPDRGPYEQYF
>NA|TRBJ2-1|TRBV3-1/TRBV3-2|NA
TGTGCCAGCAGCCAAGGCACTACGAATGAGCAGTTCTTC
CASSQGTTNEQFF
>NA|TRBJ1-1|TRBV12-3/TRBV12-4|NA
TGTGCCAGCAGCTCGGCGGGGTGGACTGAAGCTTTCTTT
CASSSAGWTEAFF
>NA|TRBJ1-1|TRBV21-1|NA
TGTGCCAGCAGACCCACCATACGGGACAGGGGGTTGGACACTGAAGCTTTCTTT
CASRPTIRDRGLDTEAFF
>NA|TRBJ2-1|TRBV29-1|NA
TGCAGCGTTGACAGGGCCGGGCATGAGCAGTTCTTC
CSVDRAGHEQFF
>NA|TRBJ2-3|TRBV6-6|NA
TGTGCCAGCAGTTACTCTCAGACTACAGATACGCAGTATTTT
CASSYSQTTDTQYF
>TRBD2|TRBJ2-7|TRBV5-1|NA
TGCGCCAGCAGCTCCTGGACTAGCGGGAGTGGTGAGCAGTACTTC
CASSSWTSGSGEQYF
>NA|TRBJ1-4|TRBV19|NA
TGTGCCAGTAGTACCCAGGGTCTGAGCCGAGAGCACGAAAAACTGTTTTTT
CASSTQGLSREHEKLFF
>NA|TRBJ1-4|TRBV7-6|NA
TGTGCCAGCAGCCCCCGGGGGGGCTACAATGAAAAACTGTTTTTT
CASSPRGGYNEKLFF
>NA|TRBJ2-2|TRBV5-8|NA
TGTGCCAGCAGCTTGGGCTGGGCCCTCATGGGGGAGCTGTTTTTT
CASSLGWALMGELFF
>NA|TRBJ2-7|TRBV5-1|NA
TGCGCCAGCAGCTTGGTCCAGAACGACGAGCAGTACTTC
CASSLVQNDEQYF
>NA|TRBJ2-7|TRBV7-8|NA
TGTGCCAGCAGCTTAAAGCTCGGTCTCACCTACGAGCAGTACTTC
CASSLKLGLTYEQYF
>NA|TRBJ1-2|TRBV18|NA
TGTGCCAGCTCACCACCCACGGGGGGCTACACCTTC
CASSPPTGGYTF
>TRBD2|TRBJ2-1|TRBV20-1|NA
TGCAGTGCTAGTCCTAGCGGGAGGGACGTCGATGAGCAGTTCTTC
CSASPSGRDVDEQFF
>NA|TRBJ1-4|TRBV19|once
TGTGCCAGTAGTATCAGGGCCCGGGAAAAACTGTTTTTT
CASSIRAREKLFF
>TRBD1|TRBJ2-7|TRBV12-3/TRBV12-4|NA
TGTGCCAGCAGCGAACAGGGGACCTACGAGCAGTACTTC
CASSEQGTYEQYF
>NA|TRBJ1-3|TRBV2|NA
TGTGCCAGCAGTGACGGGCAGGGGAAAGGAAACACCATATATTTT
CASSDGQGKGNTIYF
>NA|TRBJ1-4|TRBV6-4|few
TGTGCCAGCAGTGACTCGGGGGGGCAGGGAAAACTGTTTTTT
CASSDSGGQGKLFF
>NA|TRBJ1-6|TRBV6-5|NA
TGTGCCAGCTCGGCAGGGGCTTACGGGCCCCTCCACTTT
CASSAGAYGPLHF
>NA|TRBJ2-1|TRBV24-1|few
TGTGCCACCAGTGCCTTCAATGAGCAGTTCTTC
CATSAFNEQFF